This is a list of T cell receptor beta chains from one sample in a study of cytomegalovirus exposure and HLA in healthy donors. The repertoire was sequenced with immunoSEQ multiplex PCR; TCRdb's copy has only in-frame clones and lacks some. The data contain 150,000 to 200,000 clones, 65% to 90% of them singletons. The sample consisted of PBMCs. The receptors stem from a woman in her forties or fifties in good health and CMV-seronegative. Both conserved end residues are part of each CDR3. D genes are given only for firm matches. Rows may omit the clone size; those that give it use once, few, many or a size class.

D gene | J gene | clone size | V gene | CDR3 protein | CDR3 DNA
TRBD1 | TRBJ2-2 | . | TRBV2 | CASTPFHRTGGTGELFF | TGTGCCAGCACCCCGTTCCACCGGACAGGGGGCACCGGGGAGCTGTTTTTT
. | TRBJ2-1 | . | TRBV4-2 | CASSQETGTYNEQFF | TGTGCCAGCAGCCAAGAAACAGGAACCTACAATGAGCAGTTCTTC
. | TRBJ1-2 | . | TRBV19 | CASSWIGVQGYTF | TGTGCCAGTAGCTGGATAGGTGTACAGGGCTACACCTTC
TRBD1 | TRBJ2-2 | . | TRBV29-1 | CSVEVPGQGITTGELFF | TGCAGCGTTGAAGTCCCGGGACAGGGAATTACCACCGGGGAGCTGTTTTTT
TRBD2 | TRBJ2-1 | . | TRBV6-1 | CASLTSGRAYNEQFF | TGTGCCAGCTTAACTAGCGGGAGGGCCTACAATGAGCAGTTCTTC
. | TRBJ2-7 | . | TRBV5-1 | CASSGGHLSYEQYF | TGCGCCAGCAGCGGCGGACATTTGTCCTACGAGCAGTACTTC
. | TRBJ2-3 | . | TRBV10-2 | CASRTPLEVDTQYF | TGCGCCAGCAGGACTCCCCTGGAGGTTGATACGCAGTATTTT
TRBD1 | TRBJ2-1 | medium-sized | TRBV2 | CASSIGTGGLGSYNEQFF | TGTGCCAGCAGTATCGGGACAGGGGGCCTAGGCTCCTACAATGAGCAGTTCTTC
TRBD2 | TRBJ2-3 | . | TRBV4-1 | CASSPRSGISTDTQYF | TGCGCCAGCAGCCCTCGTAGCGGGATTAGCACAGATACGCAGTATTTT
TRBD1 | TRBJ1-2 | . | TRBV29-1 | CSVEVARGGGGYTF | TGCAGCGTTGAAGTCGCTCGAGGGGGCGGGGGCTACACCTTC
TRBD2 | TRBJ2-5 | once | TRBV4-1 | CASSHGGAGVSFPETQYF | TGCGCCAGCAGCCACGGGGGGGCGGGAGTATCCTTTCCGGAGACCCAGTACTTC
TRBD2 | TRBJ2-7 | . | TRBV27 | CASSRGLAGGPWNEQYF | TGTGCCAGCAGCCGTGGACTAGCGGGAGGGCCGTGGAACGAGCAGTACTTC
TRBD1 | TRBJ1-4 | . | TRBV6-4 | CASSYRDRRATNEKLFF | TGTGCCAGCAGTTACCGGGACAGGCGAGCAACTAATGAAAAACTGTTTTTT
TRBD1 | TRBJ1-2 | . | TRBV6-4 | CASRAGQGSTGYTF | TGTGCCAGCAGAGCCGGACAGGGATCTACTGGCTACACCTTC
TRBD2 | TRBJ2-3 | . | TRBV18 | CASSPGLAGSDTQYF | TGTGCCAGCTCACCAGGGCTAGCGGGATCAGATACGCAGTATTTT
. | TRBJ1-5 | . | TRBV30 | CAWSRGAHQPQHF | TGTGCCTGGAGTCGGGGGGCTCATCAGCCCCAGCATTTT
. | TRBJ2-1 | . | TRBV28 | CASLETPNEQFF | TGTGCCAGCTTAGAAACTCCCAATGAGCAGTTCTTC
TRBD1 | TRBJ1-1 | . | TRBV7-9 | CSSSADREGAFF | TGTTCCAGCAGCGCGGACAGGGAGGGAGCTTTCTTT
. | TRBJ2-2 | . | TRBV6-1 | CASSESNTGELFF | TGTGCCAGCAGTGAGAGTAACACCGGGGAGCTGTTTTTT
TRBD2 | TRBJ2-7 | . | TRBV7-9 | CASSISGRFEQYF | TGTGCCAGCAGCATTAGCGGGAGGTTCGAGCAGTACTTC